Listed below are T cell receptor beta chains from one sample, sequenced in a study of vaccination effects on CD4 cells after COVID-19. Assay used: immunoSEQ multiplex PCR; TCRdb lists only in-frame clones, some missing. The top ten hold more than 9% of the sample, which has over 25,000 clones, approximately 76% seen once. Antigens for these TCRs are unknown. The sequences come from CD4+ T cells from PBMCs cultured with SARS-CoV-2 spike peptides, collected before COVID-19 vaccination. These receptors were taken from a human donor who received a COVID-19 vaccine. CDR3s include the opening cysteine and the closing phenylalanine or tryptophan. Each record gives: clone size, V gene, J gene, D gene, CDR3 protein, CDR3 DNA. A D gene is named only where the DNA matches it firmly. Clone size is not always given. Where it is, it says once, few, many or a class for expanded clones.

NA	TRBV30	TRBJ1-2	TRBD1	CAWSTGDRWRPINYGYTF	TGTGCCTGGAGTACTGGGGACAGGTGGAGGCCTATCAACTATGGCTACACCTTC
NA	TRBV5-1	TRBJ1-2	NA	CASSPSGLNGYTF	TGCGCCAGCAGCCCGAGTGGGCTTAATGGCTACACCTTC
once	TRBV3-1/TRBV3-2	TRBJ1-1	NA	CASSPNTGKGRAFF	TGTGCCAGCAGCCCCAACACAGGGAAAGGGAGGGCTTTCTTT
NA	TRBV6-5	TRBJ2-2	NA	CASSYWTTNTGELFF	TGTGCCAGCAGTTACTGGACAACGAACACCGGGGAGCTGTTTTTT
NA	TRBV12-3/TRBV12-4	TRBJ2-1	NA	CASRLGPLDEQFF	TGTGCCAGCAGGCTCGGACCCCTCGATGAGCAGTTCTTC
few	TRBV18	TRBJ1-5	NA	CASSREHSNQPQHF	TGTGCCAGCTCACGGGAACATAGCAATCAGCCCCAGCATTTT
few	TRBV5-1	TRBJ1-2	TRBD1	CASSVGQGDYGYTF	TGCGCCAGCAGCGTCGGACAGGGCGACTATGGCTACACCTTC
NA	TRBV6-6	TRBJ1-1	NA	CASSPSGGLGTNTEAFF	TGTGCCAGCAGTCCGTCGGGGGGGTTGGGGACGAACACTGAAGCTTTCTTT
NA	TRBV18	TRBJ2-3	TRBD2	CASSPWRGGPDTQYF	TGTGCCAGCTCACCTTGGCGGGGGGGTCCAGATACGCAGTATTTT
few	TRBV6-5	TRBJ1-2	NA	CASVRAANYGYTF	TGTGCCAGCGTGAGGGCCGCTAACTATGGCTACACCTTC
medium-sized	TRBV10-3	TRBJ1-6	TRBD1	CAISDTGTGTSPLHF	TGTGCCATCAGTGATACCGGGACAGGGACTTCACCCCTCCACTTT
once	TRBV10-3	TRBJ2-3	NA	CAIRTSGVQDTQYF	TGTGCCATCAGGACTTCAGGGGTACAAGATACGCAGTATTTT
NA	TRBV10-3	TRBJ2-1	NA	CAISEDRGEQFF	TGTGCCATCAGTGAAGACCGGGGTGAGCAGTTCTTC
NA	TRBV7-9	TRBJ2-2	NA	CASSLASFGWDWRTGELFF	TGTGCCAGCAGCTTAGCTTCCTTCGGGTGGGACTGGAGGACCGGGGAGCTGTTTTTT
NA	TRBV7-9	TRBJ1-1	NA	CASSLDGRGNTEAFF	TGTGCCAGCAGCTTAGATGGTCGAGGTAACACTGAAGCTTTCTTT
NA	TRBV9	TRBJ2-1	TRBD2	CASSAPLGISGGIFEQFF	TGTGCCAGCAGCGCGCCTCTTGGGATTAGCGGGGGTATTTTTGAGCAGTTCTTC
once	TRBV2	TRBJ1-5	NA	CASSEESGLSSEEPQHF	TGTGCCAGCAGTGAAGAATCGGGGCTTTCTTCAGAGGAGCCCCAGCATTTT
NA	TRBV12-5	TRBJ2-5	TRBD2	CASGYRGGVETQYF	TGTGCTAGTGGTTACCGGGGGGGAGTTGAGACCCAGTACTTC
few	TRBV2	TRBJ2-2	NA	CASRGTVGKELFF	TGTGCCAGCAGGGGGACTGTCGGAAAGGAGCTGTTTTTT
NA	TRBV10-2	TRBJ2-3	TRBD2	CASSETTSGGAFGTDTQYF	TGCGCCAGCAGTGAAACGACTAGCGGGGGGGCCTTTGGCACAGATACGCAGTATTTT